The following is a TCR beta chain sequence with its context. This sample stems from a study of blood T cell repertoires in COVID-19. Authors' methods: Estimation of nucleated cell counts was performed using reference gene primer amplification. Profiled with immunoSEQ multiplex PCR; TCRdb holds only in-frame clones, not every one. V, J and clone size derive from that table, while D and trimming were established from the DNA sequence. The sample yields about 170,000 clones, about 86% seen once. CDR1 LGHDT and CDR2 YNNKEL come from the germline V gene (reference sequence). Trimming cost V 4 bases and J 0 bases; bases outside gene matches: 6. CDR3 length: 18 residues.

Sequencing was performed on peripheral blood. The TCR was taken from a woman between 65 and 79 years old who had recovered from COVID-19. The gene calls are TRBV3-1 (or the pseudogene TRBV3-2) and TRBJ1-6; 10 bases align to TRBD1. The CDR3 nucleotides read TGTGCCAGCAGCCCCGGACAGGGGGAGCCCTCCTATAATTCACCCCTCCACTTT. Translated: CASSPGQGEPSYNSPLHF.